Following are 3 T cell receptor beta chains from one sample sequenced in a study of T cell repertoires in cytomegalovirus infection. TCRdb recomputed calls from the reads with MiXCR, one row per CDR3 protein. The sample has about 260,000 distinct CDR3 sequences; roughly 13% are singletons. Sequences were obtained from PBMCs. The origin of the receptors is a human donor in good health (CMV status not recorded). Some clones in this sample may be carry-over from other donors' samples.

This chain joins TRBV20-1 and TRBJ1-5; a possible D gene is TRBD1 (6 bases). V was cut by 3 bases and J by 0 bases, with 15 bases left in between. The CDR3 is 16 amino acids. Germline assignment: CDR1 DFQATT and CDR2 SNEGSKA (reference sequence). The CDR3 region is CSARGEQGNSNQPQHF. CDR3 coding DNA: TGCAGTGCTAGGGGAGAGCAGGGGAATAGCAATCAGCCCCAGCATTTT.

This clonotype was counted between two and nine times. The chain is built from TRBV27 and TRBJ1-1; 8 bases agree with TRBD1. The CDR3 extends over 14 amino acids. CDR1 MNHEY and CDR2 SMNVEV come from the germline V gene (reference sequence). V gave up 1 base and J gave up 6 bases; unmatched junction bases: 4. CDR3 DNA sequence: TGTGCCAGCAGTTTATTGGGACAGGTCCCTGAAGCTTTCTTT. Translation: CASSLLGQVPEAFF.

This chain uses TRBV15 with TRBJ1-5; D is undetermined. V lost 1 base and J lost 8, with 12 bases in between. Germline V CDR1 and CDR2: LNHNV, YYDKDF (reference sequence). The CDR3 is 14 residues long. DNA of the CDR3: TGTGCCACCAGCAGAGGCGGGCGACCCGAGCCCCAGCATTTT. Amino acids: CATSRGGRPEPQHF.